A selection of T cell receptor beta chains follows, all from one sample in a study of T cells after yellow fever vaccination. TCRdb re-called the 5' RACE reads with MiXCR, one entry per CDR3 protein. The profile covers under 600,000 distinct CDR3 sequences, with 21% appearing a single time and about 16% taken by the ten largest. Sequenced material: PBMCs, taken roughly 23 days after the first yellow fever vaccination. The origin of the receptors is a young man who received the YFV17D yellow fever vaccine. CDR3s include the opening cysteine and the closing phenylalanine or tryptophan. D genes are given only for firm matches. Size values are once, few and many counts, or a class for expanded clones, and some rows have none.

j_gene: TRBJ1-1
len: 18
abundance: few
v_gene: TRBV25-1
d_gene: TRBD1
CDR3aa: CASSGEGGTVAWNTEAFF
CDR3nt: TGTGCCAGCAGTGGGGAAGGCGGGACAGTAGCCTGGAACACTGAAGCTTTCTTT

j_gene: TRBJ1-4
len: 13
abundance: NA
v_gene: TRBV30
d_gene: NA
CDR3aa: CAWSVIGIGKLFF
CDR3nt: TGTGCCTGGAGTGTAATAGGGATAGGAAAACTGTTTTTT

j_gene: TRBJ2-1
len: 17
abundance: few
v_gene: TRBV24-1
d_gene: NA
CDR3aa: CATSDHPGRGFRNEQFF
CDR3nt: TGTGCCACCAGTGACCATCCGGGACGGGGGTTTCGGAATGAGCAGTTCTTC

j_gene: TRBJ1-2
len: 14
abundance: many
v_gene: TRBV5-1
d_gene: TRBD1
CDR3aa: CASSPGGTGVGYTF
CDR3nt: TGCGCCAGCAGCCCCGGAGGGACAGGGGTCGGCTACACCTTC

j_gene: TRBJ2-3
len: 13
abundance: few
v_gene: TRBV27
d_gene: NA
CDR3aa: CASSLHGTDTQYF
CDR3nt: TGTGCCAGCAGTTTACACGGGACAGATACGCAGTATTTT

j_gene: TRBJ2-1
len: 16
abundance: NA
v_gene: TRBV18
d_gene: TRBD1
CDR3aa: CASSPLGTGGYNEQFF
CDR3nt: TGTGCCAGCTCACCACTAGGGACAGGGGGCTACAATGAGCAGTTCTTC

j_gene: TRBJ2-2
len: 13
abundance: few
v_gene: TRBV29-1
d_gene: NA
CDR3aa: CSERDANTGELFF
CDR3nt: TGCAGCGAGAGGGACGCGAACACCGGGGAGCTGTTTTTT

j_gene: TRBJ2-2
len: 15
abundance: many
v_gene: TRBV10-3
d_gene: TRBD1
CDR3aa: CAIRERQGVAGELFF
CDR3nt: TGTGCCATCAGGGAAAGACAGGGGGTGGCCGGGGAGCTGTTTTTT

j_gene: TRBJ2-5
len: 14
abundance: NA
v_gene: TRBV3-1
d_gene: NA
CDR3aa: CASSQVAVARTQYF
CDR3nt: TGTGCCAGCAGCCAAGTCGCTGTCGCTCGAACCCAGTACTTC

j_gene: TRBJ2-1
len: 14
abundance: few
v_gene: TRBV18
d_gene: TRBD2
CDR3aa: CASSPFERGGEQFF
CDR3nt: TGTGCCAGCTCACCTTTCGAGCGGGGGGGTGAGCAGTTCTTC

j_gene: TRBJ2-1
len: 17
abundance: few
v_gene: TRBV4-3
d_gene: TRBD2
CDR3aa: CASSHTSGGAGYNEQFF
CDR3nt: TGCGCCAGCAGCCACACTAGCGGGGGGGCCGGCTACAATGAGCAGTTCTTC

j_gene: TRBJ2-5
len: 15
abundance: few
v_gene: TRBV4-1
d_gene: NA
CDR3aa: CASSQDAVGQETQYF
CDR3nt: TGCGCCAGCAGCCAAGATGCGGTAGGCCAAGAGACCCAGTACTTC

j_gene: TRBJ1-2
len: 12
abundance: few
v_gene: TRBV7-2
d_gene: NA
CDR3aa: CASSLSPWGATF
CDR3nt: TGTGCCAGCAGCTTAAGCCCTTGGGGGGCCACCTTC

j_gene: TRBJ2-5
len: 15
abundance: NA
v_gene: TRBV20-1
d_gene: NA
CDR3aa: CSASGLPTRQETQYF
CDR3nt: TGCAGTGCCAGTGGGCTCCCGACGCGGCAGGAGACCCAGTACTTC

j_gene: TRBJ2-7
len: 15
abundance: few
v_gene: TRBV6-1
d_gene: TRBD2
CDR3aa: CASSQAGRGGYEQYF
CDR3nt: TGTGCCAGCAGTCAGGCTGGGCGGGGGGGCTACGAGCAGTACTTC

j_gene: TRBJ2-1
len: 12
abundance: few
v_gene: TRBV24-1
d_gene: TRBD1
CDR3aa: CATSDWTGLQFF
CDR3nt: TGTGCCACCAGTGACTGGACAGGGTTGCAGTTCTTC

j_gene: TRBJ1-2
len: 14
abundance: many
v_gene: TRBV28
d_gene: NA
CDR3aa: CASEPQAIPYGYTF
CDR3nt: TGTGCCAGTGAGCCCCAGGCCATTCCCTATGGCTACACCTTC

j_gene: TRBJ1-4
len: 17
abundance: few
v_gene: TRBV7-6
d_gene: NA
CDR3aa: CASSPNSGRATNEKLFF
CDR3nt: TGTGCCAGCAGCCCGAATAGCGGCAGAGCAACTAATGAAAAACTGTTTTTT

j_gene: TRBJ2-3
len: 16
abundance: many
v_gene: TRBV7-2
d_gene: TRBD2
CDR3aa: CASSRASGGGADTQYF
CDR3nt: TGTGCCAGCAGCCGAGCTAGCGGGGGAGGGGCAGATACGCAGTATTTT

j_gene: TRBJ2-1
len: 15
abundance: NA
v_gene: TRBV7-6
d_gene: NA
CDR3aa: CASSLAHVGYNEQFF
CDR3nt: TGTGCCAGCAGCTTAGCGCACGTAGGGTACAATGAGCAGTTCTTC

j_gene: TRBJ1-1
len: 14
abundance: few
v_gene: TRBV5-1
d_gene: NA
CDR3aa: CASSLPGGRAEAFF
CDR3nt: TGCGCCAGCAGCCTCCCCGGGGGTAGGGCTGAAGCTTTCTTT

j_gene: TRBJ2-3
len: 14
abundance: NA
v_gene: TRBV7-2
d_gene: TRBD1
CDR3aa: CASSQTGRVDTQYF
CDR3nt: TGTGCCAGCAGCCAGACAGGGCGGGTAGATACGCAGTATTTT

j_gene: TRBJ2-5
len: 13
abundance: NA
v_gene: TRBV12-3/TRBV12-4
d_gene: NA
CDR3aa: CASTPWGPETQYF
CDR3nt: TGTGCCAGCACCCCTTGGGGTCCAGAGACCCAGTACTTC

j_gene: TRBJ2-1
len: 14
abundance: NA
v_gene: TRBV29-1
d_gene: TRBD2
CDR3aa: CSAQTRGGLNEQFF
CDR3nt: TGCAGCGCCCAAACGCGGGGGGGCCTGAATGAGCAGTTCTTC

j_gene: TRBJ1-1
len: 14
abundance: NA
v_gene: TRBV4-2
d_gene: TRBD1
CDR3aa: CASSQMTGYTEAFF
CDR3nt: TGTGCCAGCAGCCAAATGACAGGGTACACTGAAGCTTTCTTT

j_gene: TRBJ2-3
len: 14
abundance: few
v_gene: TRBV12-5
d_gene: NA
CDR3aa: CASGLPASSDTQYF
CDR3nt: TGTGCTAGTGGTTTGCCTGCTAGCTCAGATACGCAGTATTTT

j_gene: TRBJ1-4
len: 15
abundance: NA
v_gene: TRBV7-2
d_gene: NA
CDR3aa: CASSLAWGAGEKLFF
CDR3nt: TGTGCCAGCAGCTTAGCATGGGGGGCTGGGGAAAAACTGTTTTTT

j_gene: TRBJ2-3
len: 15
abundance: NA
v_gene: TRBV12-3/TRBV12-4
d_gene: NA
CDR3aa: CASSSGLRNTDTQYF
CDR3nt: TGTGCCAGCAGTTCCGGACTTCGCAATACAGATACGCAGTATTTT

j_gene: TRBJ2-1
len: 15
abundance: few
v_gene: TRBV6-5
d_gene: NA
CDR3aa: CASSYPQGTGYEQFF
CDR3nt: TGTGCCAGCAGTTACCCCCAGGGTACTGGCTATGAGCAGTTCTTC

j_gene: TRBJ1-2
len: 17
abundance: NA
v_gene: TRBV7-2
d_gene: TRBD1
CDR3aa: CASSSYHRDRVNYGYTF
CDR3nt: TGTGCCAGCAGCTCGTACCACCGGGACAGGGTTAACTATGGCTACACCTTC

j_gene: TRBJ1-2
len: 14
abundance: few
v_gene: TRBV7-2
d_gene: NA
CDR3aa: CASSFGGNSYGYTF
CDR3nt: TGTGCCAGCAGCTTTGGGGGGAATAGCTATGGCTACACCTTC

j_gene: TRBJ2-3
len: 12
abundance: NA
v_gene: TRBV6-6
d_gene: NA
CDR3aa: CASSFTPDTQYF
CDR3nt: TGTGCCAGCAGTTTTACCCCAGATACGCAGTATTTT

j_gene: TRBJ1-2
len: 10
abundance: few
v_gene: TRBV29-1
d_gene: NA
CDR3aa: CSVGDSGYTF
CDR3nt: TGCAGCGTTGGGGACTCAGGCTACACCTTC

j_gene: TRBJ2-1
len: 17
abundance: few
v_gene: TRBV28
d_gene: TRBD2
CDR3aa: CASSSSSGGAVYNEQFF
CDR3nt: TGTGCCAGCAGTTCCTCTAGCGGGGGGGCGGTCTACAATGAGCAGTTCTTC

j_gene: TRBJ1-3
len: 16
abundance: many
v_gene: TRBV7-6
d_gene: NA
CDR3aa: CASSFLSGYTGNTIYF
CDR3nt: TGTGCCAGCAGCTTTCTTTCAGGGTACACTGGAAACACCATATATTTT

j_gene: TRBJ2-3
len: 14
abundance: once
v_gene: TRBV2
d_gene: NA
CDR3aa: CASTQLTSADTQYF
CDR3nt: TGTGCCAGCACGCAACTGACTTCCGCAGATACGCAGTATTTT

j_gene: TRBJ1-2
len: 16
abundance: NA
v_gene: TRBV4-3
d_gene: TRBD1
CDR3aa: CASSQDHGQGAYGYTF
CDR3nt: TGCGCCAGCAGCCAAGATCACGGACAGGGTGCCTATGGCTACACCTTC

j_gene: TRBJ2-2
len: 11
abundance: NA
v_gene: TRBV20-1
d_gene: NA
CDR3aa: CSAALTGELFF
CDR3nt: TGCAGTGCCGCGCTAACCGGGGAGCTGTTTTTT

j_gene: TRBJ2-1
len: 13
abundance: NA
v_gene: TRBV7-6
d_gene: NA
CDR3aa: CASSPGDVNEQFF
CDR3nt: TGTGCCAGCAGCCCTGGGGACGTCAATGAGCAGTTCTTC

j_gene: TRBJ2-2
len: 14
abundance: many
v_gene: TRBV12-3/TRBV12-4
d_gene: NA
CDR3aa: CASSSIPNTGELFF
CDR3nt: TGTGCCAGCAGTTCCATACCGAACACCGGGGAGCTGTTTTTT

j_gene: TRBJ2-4
len: 17
abundance: NA
v_gene: TRBV7-2
d_gene: TRBD2
CDR3aa: CASRRTSGGLAKNIQYF
CDR3nt: TGTGCCAGCAGGCGTACTAGCGGGGGGCTAGCCAAAAACATTCAGTACTTC

j_gene: TRBJ1-1
len: 17
abundance: NA
v_gene: TRBV7-2
d_gene: TRBD1
CDR3aa: CASSLRDRRFMNTEAFF
CDR3nt: TGTGCCAGCAGCCTCCGGGACAGGAGATTCATGAACACTGAAGCTTTCTTT

j_gene: TRBJ2-1
len: 15
abundance: few
v_gene: TRBV12-3/TRBV12-4
d_gene: NA
CDR3aa: CASSSLTFTYNEQFF
CDR3nt: TGTGCCAGCAGTTCCTTGACATTCACCTACAATGAGCAGTTCTTC

j_gene: TRBJ1-1
len: 12
abundance: NA
v_gene: TRBV5-1
d_gene: TRBD1
CDR3aa: CASKQGVTEAFF
CDR3nt: TGCGCCAGTAAACAGGGGGTGACTGAAGCTTTCTTT

j_gene: TRBJ1-1
len: 15
abundance: NA
v_gene: TRBV5-1
d_gene: NA
CDR3aa: CASSLATVLNTEAFF
CDR3nt: TGCGCCAGCAGCTTGGCTACCGTACTGAACACTGAAGCTTTCTTT

j_gene: TRBJ1-4
len: 16
abundance: few
v_gene: TRBV4-1
d_gene: NA
CDR3aa: CASSQDWGGVGEKLFF
CDR3nt: TGCGCCAGCAGCCAAGATTGGGGGGGGGTAGGTGAAAAACTGTTTTTT

j_gene: TRBJ2-1
len: 14
abundance: many
v_gene: TRBV5-1
d_gene: NA
CDR3aa: CASSLGSQNNEQFF
CDR3nt: TGCGCCAGCAGCTTGGGTTCTCAGAACAATGAGCAGTTCTTC

j_gene: TRBJ2-2
len: 12
abundance: NA
v_gene: TRBV7-9
d_gene: NA
CDR3aa: CASSPPGGELFF
CDR3nt: TGTGCCAGCAGCCCACCAGGGGGGGAGCTGTTTTTT

j_gene: TRBJ1-1
len: 14
abundance: few
v_gene: TRBV6-1
d_gene: NA
CDR3aa: CASSDPGQLEEAFF
CDR3nt: TGTGCCAGCAGCGATCCAGGACAGCTTGAAGAAGCTTTCTTT

j_gene: TRBJ1-1
len: 15
abundance: NA
v_gene: TRBV18
d_gene: NA
CDR3aa: CASSQNQGKNTEAFF
CDR3nt: TGTGCCAGCTCACAGAATCAGGGCAAGAACACTGAAGCTTTCTTT

j_gene: TRBJ2-5
len: 14
abundance: NA
v_gene: TRBV4-2
d_gene: NA
CDR3aa: CASRGRDPTETQYF
CDR3nt: TGTGCCAGCCGTGGGAGAGATCCGACGGAGACCCAGTACTTC

j_gene: TRBJ2-3
len: 15
abundance: NA
v_gene: TRBV29-1
d_gene: TRBD2
CDR3aa: CSVEFSRGVAGTQYF
CDR3nt: TGCAGCGTTGAATTCTCGCGGGGGGTCGCCGGAACGCAGTATTTT

j_gene: TRBJ2-3
len: 16
abundance: few
v_gene: TRBV12-3/TRBV12-4
d_gene: NA
CDR3aa: CASRRGVGRGTDTQYF
CDR3nt: TGTGCCAGCAGAAGAGGGGTGGGACGGGGCACAGATACGCAGTATTTT

j_gene: TRBJ2-3
len: 14
abundance: many
v_gene: TRBV12-3/TRBV12-4
d_gene: NA
CDR3aa: CASSLGLAADTQYF
CDR3nt: TGTGCCAGCAGCTTAGGGCTAGCAGCAGATACGCAGTATTTT

j_gene: TRBJ2-2
len: 13
abundance: few
v_gene: TRBV9
d_gene: NA
CDR3aa: CASSVEDTGELFF
CDR3nt: TGTGCCAGCAGCGTAGAGGACACCGGGGAGCTGTTTTTT

j_gene: TRBJ1-6
len: 16
abundance: NA
v_gene: TRBV4-2
d_gene: NA
CDR3aa: CASSQEWGADNSPLHF
CDR3nt: TGTGCCAGCAGCCAAGAATGGGGCGCAGATAATTCACCCCTCCACTTT

j_gene: TRBJ2-5
len: 17
abundance: few
v_gene: TRBV18
d_gene: NA
CDR3aa: CASSPRKEGISQETQYF
CDR3nt: TGTGCCAGCTCACCGAGGAAGGAAGGGATAAGCCAAGAGACCCAGTACTTC